The rows below give T cell receptor beta chains drawn from one sample of a study of cytomegalovirus exposure and HLA in healthy donors. The assay was immunoSEQ multiplex PCR, and TCRdb's table has in-frame clones only and misses some. The data show 50,000 or so clones, 72% seen once. The specimen was PBMCs. The receptors derive from a woman aged 50 to 60 in good health and CMV-seronegative. The CDR3 runs from the conserved cysteine through the conserved F or W. Each record gives: J gene, clone size, D gene, V gene, CDR3 protein, CDR3 DNA. The D gene is left open where the match is weak. The size field is filled for only some rows; it gives once, few, many or a size class.

TRBJ1-2	NA	NA	TRBV4-2	CASSQEARGDYGYTF	TGTGCCAGCAGCCAAGAAGCCAGGGGAGACTATGGCTACACCTTC
TRBJ2-3	NA	NA	TRBV9	CASSRERDTQYF	TGTGCCTCATCGCGAGAGAGAGATACGCAGTATTTT
TRBJ2-1	NA	NA	TRBV9	CASSVDGEGAREQFF	TGTGCCAGCAGCGTAGATGGAGAAGGGGCCCGCGAGCAGTTCTTC
TRBJ1-6	NA	TRBD1	TRBV7-6	CASSFAQGGLGSPLHF	TGTGCCAGCAGCTTTGCCCAGGGGGGTTTAGGCTCACCCCTCCACTTT
TRBJ1-4	NA	TRBD1	TRBV18	CASSPGQGGEKLFF	TGTGCCAGCTCACCTGGACAGGGTGGGGAAAAACTGTTTTTT
TRBJ1-2	NA	NA	TRBV27	CASSFGGYYGYTF	TGTGCCAGCAGTTTCGGAGGGTACTATGGCTACACCTTC
TRBJ2-5	NA	TRBD1	TRBV7-2	CASSSNDRDGETQYF	TGTGCCAGCAGCTCGAATGACAGGGACGGGGAGACCCAGTACTTC
TRBJ1-1	NA	NA	TRBV11-1	CASSLGGNTEAFF	TGTGCCAGCAGCTTAGGGGGCAACACTGAAGCTTTCTTT
TRBJ2-3	NA	TRBD2	TRBV7-2	CASSWGGLSTDTQYF	TGTGCCAGCAGCTGGGGGGGTCTAAGCACAGATACGCAGTATTTT
TRBJ1-6	few	TRBD1	TRBV6-5	CASSYQPGGRNSPLHF	TGTGCCAGCAGTTATCAACCAGGGGGCAGAAATTCACCCCTCCACTTT
TRBJ1-1	few	TRBD1	TRBV5-1	CASSLGQGPEAFF	TGCGCCAGCAGCTTGGGACAGGGACCTGAAGCTTTCTTT
TRBJ2-3	NA	TRBD2	TRBV5-1	CASSLSSGGRNTDTQYF	TGCGCCAGCAGCTTATCTAGCGGGGGAAGAAACACAGATACGCAGTATTTT
TRBJ1-5	few	TRBD1	TRBV27	CASSLSDRQPQHF	TGTGCCAGCAGTTTATCGGACAGGCAGCCCCAGCATTTT
TRBJ1-1	NA	TRBD1	TRBV5-1	CASRTGTGENTEAFF	TGCGCCAGCAGAACCGGGACAGGGGAGAACACTGAAGCTTTCTTT
TRBJ2-5	NA	NA	TRBV6-5	CACQGGPETQYF	TGTGCCTGCCAGGGGGGACCAGAGACCCAGTACTTC
TRBJ2-1	NA	NA	TRBV29-1	CSVGLQSVHNEQFF	TGCAGCGTTGGTCTCCAGTCCGTCCACAATGAGCAGTTCTTC
TRBJ2-7	NA	TRBD2	TRBV28	CASRGGEEGGYEQYF	TGTGCCAGCAGGGGAGGGGAGGAGGGAGGATACGAGCAGTACTTC
TRBJ1-2	NA	NA	TRBV19	CASSSLAGKGYTF	TGTGCCAGTAGTTCGCTCGCGGGAAAAGGCTACACCTTC
TRBJ2-3	few	TRBD1	TRBV29-1	CSAHRQGALSTDTQYF	TGCAGCGCCCATAGACAGGGAGCCCTTAGCACAGATACGCAGTATTTT
TRBJ2-7	NA	NA	TRBV6-1	CASSETPSGVYEQYF	TGTGCCAGCAGTGAAACCCCGTCAGGGGTTTACGAGCAGTACTTC
TRBJ1-4	once	NA	TRBV5-5	CASSWEQGRNNEKLFF	TGTGCCAGCAGCTGGGAACAGGGAAGAAATAATGAAAAACTGTTTTTT
TRBJ2-3	NA	NA	TRBV30	CAWSVLAVGTDTQYF	TGTGCCTGGAGTGTGTTAGCGGTGGGAACAGATACGCAGTATTTT
TRBJ2-3	once	NA	TRBV28	CASSSAGRSDTQYF	TGTGCCAGCAGTTCGGCGGGGCGAAGCGATACGCAGTATTTT
TRBJ1-5	NA	NA	TRBV5-1	CASSLAGTPDQPQHF	TGCGCCAGCAGCTTGGCCGGGACACCGGATCAGCCCCAGCATTTT
TRBJ2-1	NA	NA	TRBV5-1	CASSTDSSYNGQFF	TGCGCCAGCAGCACGGACAGTTCCTACAATGGGCAGTTCTTC
TRBJ1-4	NA	TRBD1	TRBV19	CASSSRTGRKLFF	TGTGCCAGTAGTTCAAGGACAGGGCGCAAACTGTTTTTT
TRBJ1-6	NA	NA	TRBV4-1	CASSPSEESGSRGSPLHF	TGCGCCAGCAGCCCGTCCGAGGAGAGCGGTTCCCGGGGGTCACCCCTCCACTTT
TRBJ2-7	NA	NA	TRBV30	CAWSPHTYEQYF	TGTGCCTGGAGTCCACATACCTACGAGCAGTACTTC
TRBJ2-7	NA	TRBD1	TRBV7-3	CASSLVAGGSYEQYF	TGTGCCAGCAGCTTAGTGGCAGGGGGATCCTACGAGCAGTACTTC
TRBJ2-3	NA	NA	TRBV20-1	CSAGRSDTQYF	TGCAGTGCTGGCCGATCAGATACGCAGTATTTT
TRBJ2-7	NA	NA	TRBV7-2	CASSPVDEQYF	TGTGCCAGCAGTCCAGTCGACGAGCAGTACTTC
TRBJ1-4	few	NA	TRBV2	CASRNRQSEKLFF	TGTGCCAGCCGAAACAGGCAGTCCGAAAAACTGTTTTTT
TRBJ1-1	NA	NA	TRBV5-5	CASSLGWQGSDTEAFF	TGTGCCAGCAGCTTGGGATGGCAGGGGAGCGACACTGAAGCTTTCTTT
TRBJ2-2	NA	NA	TRBV19	CASSIQRAGELFF	TGTGCCAGTAGTATACAGAGGGCCGGGGAGCTGTTTTTT
TRBJ1-4	NA	NA	TRBV6-6	CASSPDRTREKLFF	TGTGCCAGCAGCCCCGACAGAACTCGGGAAAAACTGTTTTTT
TRBJ2-3	few	TRBD2	TRBV29-1	CSVGLSTDTQYF	TGCAGCGTGGGACTAAGCACAGATACGCAGTATTTT
TRBJ2-2	once	NA	TRBV5-1	CASSPGRENTGELFF	TGCGCCAGCAGCCCCGGGCGGGAGAACACCGGGGAGCTGTTTTTT
TRBJ2-1	NA	TRBD1	TRBV5-1	CASSPTGDYNEQFF	TGCGCCAGCAGCCCTACAGGGGACTACAATGAGCAGTTCTTC
TRBJ1-4	NA	TRBD1	TRBV29-1	CSVAAGTAYLEGEKLFF	TGCAGCGTTGCGGCCGGGACAGCCTACCTTGAGGGTGAAAAACTGTTTTTT
TRBJ2-1	NA	TRBD2	TRBV2	CASLEGGRAFNEQFF	TGTGCCAGCTTGGAGGGCGGGAGGGCCTTCAATGAGCAGTTCTTC
TRBJ1-5	NA	NA	TRBV6-6	CASRYISNQPQHF	TGTGCCAGCAGATATATAAGCAATCAGCCCCAGCATTTT
TRBJ2-2	few	NA	TRBV18	CAGRQENTGELFF	TGTGCCGGTCGACAGGAGAACACCGGGGAGCTGTTTTTT
TRBJ2-3	NA	TRBD2	TRBV29-1	CSVEAGAGTGTQYF	TGCAGCGTAGAGGCCGGAGCGGGGACCGGGACGCAGTATTTT
TRBJ2-7	NA	TRBD2	TRBV27	CASRLSGSYEQYF	TGTGCCAGCAGACTGAGCGGGAGCTACGAGCAGTACTTC